These 6 T cell receptor beta chains were sequenced from one sample in a study of Graves' ophthalmopathy and Graves' hyperthyroidism. From RNA, the CDR3 regions of TCR beta chains were amplified and sequenced. HTBI primers were used in a first-round RT-PCR, which preceded a second-round multiplex PCR. Using its own MiXCR run on the multiplex PCR reads, TCRdb lists one record per CDR3 protein. In the table there are 230,000 or so distinct CDR3 sequences, roughly 50% of which are singletons. What was sequenced was peripheral blood. Every receptor here comes from an adult man with Graves' ophthalmopathy.

The V gene is TRBV12-3 or TRBV12-4, the J gene TRBJ2-5; 9 positions match TRBD1. This CDR3 has 15 amino acids. The V segment lost 6 bases and the J segment 5 bases; nucleotides outside the gene matches: 10. CDR3 in amino acids: CASRAGTGPRETQYF. The CDR3 DNA reads as TGTGCCAGCAGAGCCGGGACAGGGCCCCGGGAGACCCAGTACTTC.

The genes are TRBV7-3 and TRBJ2-2; D is undetermined. The CDR3 loop spans 16 amino acids. The V end lost 0 bases, the J end lost 1 base, and 9 bases lay between the germline ends. CDR1 is SGHTA, CDR2 FQGTGA, per germline. CDR3 residues: CASSLTAVLNTGELFF. Here the CDR3 DNA reads TGTGCCAGCAGCTTAACGGCAGTCCTGAACACCGGGGAGCTGTTTTTT. Filled out from reference TRBV7-3 and TRBJ2-2, the complete variable domain reads GAGVSQTPSNKVTEKGKYVELRCDPISGHTALYWYRQSLGQGPEFLIYFQGTGAADDSGLPNDRFFAVRPEGSVSTLKIQRTERGDSAVYLCASSLTAVLNTGELFFGEGSRLTVL.

This clonotype occurred a few times. The genes are TRBV6-1 and TRBJ1-5, with 7 bases that match TRBD1. This CDR3 region has 13 residues. Trimming cost V 3 bases and J 7 bases; bases outside gene matches: 3. CDR1 is MNHNS, CDR2 SASEGT, per germline. The CDR3 sequence is CASSETGSQPQHF. In DNA, the CDR3 is TGTGCCAGCAGTGAGACAGGGAGCCAGCCCCAGCATTTT.

This chain joins TRBV7-9 and TRBJ2-7; 8 bases line up with TRBD1. CDR3 size: 15 residues. CDR1 is SEHNR, CDR2 FQNEAQ, per germline (reference sequence). V lost 5 bases, J lost 0 bases, and 6 bases stayed unmatched. CDR3 region: CASSPWTGRSYEQYF. CDR3 nucleotides: TGTGCCAGCAGCCCGTGGACAGGGCGCTCCTACGAGCAGTACTTC.

The chain recombines TRBV2 with TRBJ2-7, with D possibly being TRBD1 (7 bases). Per the germline V gene, CDR1 is SNHLY and CDR2 is FYNNEI. V lost 6 bases and J 4 bases, leaving 13 bases between the germline ends. This CDR3 spans 13 amino acids. The CDR3 DNA reads as TGTGCCAGCAGGGCGGGACAGTTTTACGAGCAGTACTTC. Amino acids: CASRAGQFYEQYF.

This clonotype was picked up a small number of times. The chain couples TRBV7-6 to TRBJ2-5; 8 bases align to TRBD1. The ends lost 2 bases at V and 6 bases at J; junction bases unmatched: 8. The CDR3 spans 15 residues. CDR1 is SGHVS and CDR2 is FNYEAQ in the germline V gene. CDR3 region: CASSLPTGAGKTQYF. CDR3 DNA: TGTGCCAGCAGCTTACCGACAGGGGCAGGAAAGACCCAGTACTTC.